A selection of T cell receptor beta chains follows, all from one sample in a study of CD8 T cells in Susac syndrome. MiXCR, run by TCRdb on the immunoSEQ multiplex PCR reads, gives a single entry per CDR3 protein. Altogether some 100,000 distinct CDR3 sequences are present, roughly 96% being singletons, with the ten largest covering more than 0.095%. Material for sequencing was CD4+ T cells from PBMCs. The receptors were sampled from a human donor in good health. The CDR3 runs from the conserved cysteine through the conserved F or W. The order of the fields is D gene, clone size, J gene, V gene, CDR3 length, CDR3 DNA, CDR3 protein. D genes are given only for firm matches. Only part of the rows carry a size: once, few, many, or a class if the clone is expanded.

>-|-|TRBJ2-5|TRBV7-9|15
TGTGCCAGCAGCTTGATTCGGGGACGCCAAGAGACCCAGTACTTC
CASSLIRGRQETQYF
>-|-|TRBJ1-1|TRBV20-1|15
TGCAGTGCTAGATCGTCCGAAGCGGCGTACACTGAAGCTTTCTTT
CSARSSEAAYTEAFF
>TRBD2|few|TRBJ2-5|TRBV18|13
TGTGCCAGCTCTCCCGGACTAGCGGAGACCCAGTACTTC
CASSPGLAETQYF
>-|-|TRBJ1-1|TRBV12-3/TRBV12-4|14
TGTGCCAGCAACCACCGGAGAATGAACACTGAAGCTTTCTTT
CASNHRRMNTEAFF
>-|-|TRBJ2-1|TRBV19|14
TGTGCCACCGCGATTGGAGGCGCCTACAATGAGCAGTTCTTC
CATAIGGAYNEQFF
>-|-|TRBJ2-7|TRBV20-1|13
TGCAGTGCTAGACCGAGCGTCGCGGGCGAGCAGTACTTC
CSARPSVAGEQYF
>TRBD1|-|TRBJ1-6|TRBV23-1|15
TGCGCCAGCAGTCACCCGGACAGGGTGGATTCACCCCTCCACTTT
CASSHPDRVDSPLHF
>TRBD1|-|TRBJ2-7|TRBV29-1|15
TGCAGCGCGTCGCCCAGACAGGGCGGCTCCTACGAGCAGTACTTC
CSASPRQGGSYEQYF
>-|-|TRBJ2-1|TRBV12-3/TRBV12-4|15
TGTGCCAGCAGACCGGGGTTTACCTCCTACAATGAGCAGTTCTTC
CASRPGFTSYNEQFF
>TRBD2|-|TRBJ2-1|TRBV12-3/TRBV12-4|15
TGTGCCAGCAGCCCTCCCGGGAGGGGGTACAATGAGCAGTTCTTC
CASSPPGRGYNEQFF
>-|-|TRBJ2-7|TRBV3-1|13
TGTGCCAGCAGCCAACAGGGAACCTACGAGCAGTACTTC
CASSQQGTYEQYF
>-|-|TRBJ1-5|TRBV2|13
TGTGCCACCCGGCGATATAGCAATCAGCCCCAGCATTTT
CATRRYSNQPQHF
>TRBD1|-|TRBJ2-4|TRBV4-1|19
TGCGCCAGCAGCCAAGAGGCTCGGACAGGGCAGGCGGGGAAAAACATTCAGTACTTC
CASSQEARTGQAGKNIQYF